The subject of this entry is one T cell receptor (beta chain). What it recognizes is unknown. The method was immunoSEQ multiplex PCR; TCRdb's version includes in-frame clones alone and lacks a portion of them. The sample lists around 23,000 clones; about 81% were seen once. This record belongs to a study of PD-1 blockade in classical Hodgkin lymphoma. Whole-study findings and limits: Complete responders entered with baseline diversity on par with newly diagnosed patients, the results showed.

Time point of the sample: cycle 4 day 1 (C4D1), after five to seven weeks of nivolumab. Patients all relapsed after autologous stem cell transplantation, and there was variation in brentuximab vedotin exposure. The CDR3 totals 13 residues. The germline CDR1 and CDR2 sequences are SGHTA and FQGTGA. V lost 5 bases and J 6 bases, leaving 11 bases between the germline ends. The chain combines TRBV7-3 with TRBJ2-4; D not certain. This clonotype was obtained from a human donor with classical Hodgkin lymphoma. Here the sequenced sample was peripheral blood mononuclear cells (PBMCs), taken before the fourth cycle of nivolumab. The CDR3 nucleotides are TGTGCCAGCAGCCTAAAGGGCAGAAACATTCAGTACTTC. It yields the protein CASSLKGRNIQYF. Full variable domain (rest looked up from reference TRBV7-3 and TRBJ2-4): GAGVSQTPSNKVTEKGKYVELRCDPISGHTALYWYRQSLGQGPEFLIYFQGTGAADDSGLPNDRFFAVRPEGSVSTLKIQRTERGDSAVYLCASSLKGRNIQYFGAGTRLSVL.